The 32 T cell receptor beta chains given below trace back to one sample, sequenced in a study of blood T cell repertoires in COVID-19. Here immunoSEQ multiplex PCR was the method, and the copy in TCRdb shows in-frame clones only, minus some. The profile shows about 200,000 clones, 75% to 95% of them singletons. Input material: peripheral blood. The source of these receptors is a man over 45 with acute or convalescent COVID-19.

This sequence joins TRBV7-9 and TRBJ1-4; 9 bases map to TRBD1. CDR1 and CDR2 from the germline V gene are SEHNR and FQNEAQ (reference sequence). V gave up 2 bases and J gave up 4 bases; unmatched junction bases: 5. The CDR3 length is 16 residues. The CDR3: CASSLQTGGLNEKLFF. The CDR3 nucleotides are TGTGCCAGCAGCTTACAAACAGGGGGCCTTAATGAAAAACTGTTTTTT.

The chain joins TRBV11-2 to TRBJ2-3, with 13 bases matching TRBD2. Germline V lookup: CDR1 SGHAT, CDR2 FQNNGV. The CDR3 totals 17 residues. J lost 2 bases, V lost 5 bases, and 7 bases had no gene match. In DNA form, the CDR3 reads TGTGCCAGCAGCCCAGGACTAGCGGGGGAGTACACAGATACGCAGTATTTT. This translates into CASSPGLAGEYTDTQYF.

The V and J genes are TRBV18 and TRBJ1-4; 9 positions match TRBD1. Per the germline V gene, CDR1 is KGHSH and CDR2 is LQKENI. V shed 3 bases and J 2 bases; nucleotides not matched to a gene: 4. The CDR3 consists of 16 residues. The CDR3 DNA follows: TGTGCCAGCTCACCGCAACAGGGGGCCACTAATGAAAAACTGTTTTTT. Its translation is CASSPQQGATNEKLFF.

This clone appeared a few times. The chain has TRBV7-9 and TRBJ2-2; 9 bases map to TRBD1. Germline CDR1 reads SEHNR; CDR2 reads FQNEAQ (reference sequence). This CDR3 comprises 16 residues. The V segment lost 5 bases and the J segment 5 bases; nucleotides outside the gene matches: 9. The CDR3 protein is CASSLRGTGRTGELFF. In nucleotides, the CDR3 is TGTGCCAGCAGCCTCCGCGGGACAGGGAGGACCGGGGAGCTGTTTTTT. Full variable domain (outside the CDR3, taken from reference TRBV7-9 and TRBJ2-2): DTGVSQNPRHKITKRGQNVTFRCDPISEHNRLYWYRQTLGQGPEFLTYFQNEAQLEKSRLLSDRFSAERPKGSFSTLEIQRTEQGDSAMYLCASSLRGTGRTGELFFGEGSRLTVL.

The chain joins TRBV24-1 to TRBJ2-3; TRBD1 aligns across 9 bases. J gave up 3 bases and V 4 bases, and 7 bases lay outside the gene matches. In germline, CDR1 is KGHDR, CDR2 SFDVKD. This CDR3 is 16 amino acids long. The CDR3 here is CATSDHDRGETDTQYF. The CDR3 DNA is TGTGCCACCAGTGACCATGACAGGGGGGAGACAGATACGCAGTATTTT.

The chain is built from TRBV28 and TRBJ2-6; D gene unclear. The CDR3 loop spans 17 amino acids. Trimming removed 4 bases from V and 0 bases from J, with 13 bases in between. CDR1 is MDHEN and CDR2 is SYDVKM in the germline V gene. This CDR3 is CASSSPPLNSGANVLTF. The CDR3 DNA reads TGTGCCAGCAGTTCACCACCTCTAAACTCTGGGGCCAACGTCCTGACTTTC.

The chain has TRBV6-5 and TRBJ2-6, with 8 bases that match TRBD1. The V segment lost 6 bases and the J segment 4 bases; nucleotides outside the gene matches: 5. Per germline, CDR1 MNHEY and CDR2 SVGAGI. The CDR3 length is 15 residues. CDR3 sequence: CASRSRGRGANVLTF. In nucleotides, the CDR3 is TGTGCCAGCAGATCCAGGGGGCGCGGGGCCAACGTCCTGACTTTC.

This clone has more than one count but fewer than ten. The chain employs TRBV7-9 and TRBJ1-2; the match to TRBD1 covers 9 bases. The CDR3 sequence is 14 residues long. V shed 5 bases, J shed 8 bases, and the junction held 9 bases outside the gene matches. The germline gives CDR1 SEHNR, CDR2 FQNEAQ (reference sequence). The CDR3 spells CASSLGDRVTGYTF. CDR3 coding DNA: TGTGCCAGCAGCCTAGGGGACAGGGTAACGGGCTACACCTTC.

The chain joins TRBV18 to TRBJ2-3; the match to TRBD1 covers 9 bases. Looked up from germline, CDR1 is KGHSH and CDR2 is LQKENI. Germline trimming cut 4 bases from V and 4 bases from J; bases unmatched to any gene: 6. The CDR3 spans 15 residues. CDR3 loop: CASSLSQGAADTQYF. The CDR3 nucleotides read TGTGCCAGCTCACTATCACAGGGGGCGGCAGATACGCAGTATTTT.

V gene TRBV19 combines with J gene TRBJ1-2; 11 positions match TRBD1. Germline V gene sequence: CDR1 LNHDA, CDR2 SQIVND (reference sequence). The CDR3 loop spans 17 amino acids. Trimming took 4 bases from V and 0 from J; bases not matched to a gene: 7. This CDR3 reads CASSTGDRGSPNYGYTF. The CDR3 region has the DNA TGTGCCAGTAGTACCGGGGACAGGGGGAGCCCTAACTATGGCTACACCTTC. The variable domain in full, with the rest retrieved from reference TRBV19 and TRBJ1-2, is DGGITQSPKYLFRKEGQNVTLSCEQNLNHDAMYWYRQDPGQGLRLIYYSQIVNDFQKGDIAEGYSVSREKKESFPLTVTSAQKNPTAFYLCASSTGDRGSPNYGYTFGSGTRLTVV.

This sequence joins TRBV2 and TRBJ1-2; 9 nucleotides align to TRBD1. The ends lost 3 bases at V and 4 bases at J; junction bases unmatched: 6. This CDR3 is built from 15 residues. CDR1 SNHLY and CDR2 FYNNEI come from the germline V gene. The CDR3 loop is CASSERDRVVYGYTF. The CDR3 nucleotides are TGTGCCAGCAGTGAGAGGGACAGGGTGGTCTATGGCTACACCTTC.

This chain links TRBV19 with TRBJ2-7; 9 bases are shared with TRBD2. This CDR3 comprises 12 residues. Per germline, CDR1 LNHDA and CDR2 SQIVND (reference sequence). V was clipped by 6 bases and J by 3 bases; unmatched bases: 0. The CDR3 DNA is TGTGCCAGTAGGACTAGCGGCTACGAGCAGTACTTC. This encodes CASRTSGYEQYF.

The chain couples TRBV7-2 to TRBJ1-5; D ambiguous. The CDR3 sequence is 14 residues long. V lost 5 bases and J 4 bases, leaving 12 bases between the germline ends. Per the germline V gene, CDR1 is SGHTA and CDR2 is FQGNSA. The chain's CDR3 is CASSPGPGNQPQHF. The CDR3 bases are TGTGCCAGCAGCCCTGGACCGGGGAATCAGCCCCAGCATTTT.

The chain recombines TRBV6-6 with TRBJ1-2, with 7 bases identical to TRBD1. The V gene's germline CDR1 is MNHNY and CDR2 SVGAGI (reference sequence). This CDR3 has 12 amino acids. The junction had 5 bases not matched to a gene; V was cut back by 5 bases and J by 8 bases. CDR3 DNA: TGTGCCAGCAGTGACGACAGGGCCGGCTACACCTTC. Translated, it gives CASSDDRAGYTF.

The chain is built from TRBV4-1 and TRBJ2-7, with 14 nucleotides matching TRBD2. Germline lookup yields CDR1 MGHRA and CDR2 YSYEKL. The length of the CDR3 is 16 residues. V shed 5 bases and J 3 bases; nucleotides not matched to a gene: 6. The CDR3: CASSTGTSGRDYEQYF. The CDR3 DNA is TGCGCCAGCAGCACCGGGACTAGCGGGAGAGACTACGAGCAGTACTTC.

The rearrangement links TRBV14 to TRBJ1-1; D gene ambiguous. The CDR3 loop spans 16 amino acids. CDR1 is SGHDN, CDR2 FVKESK, per germline. Trimming removed 0 bases from V and 4 bases from J, with 15 bases in between. The CDR3 sequence is CASSQDQMPPLTEAFF. CDR3 in DNA: TGTGCCAGCAGCCAAGATCAGATGCCCCCTCTCACTGAAGCTTTCTTT.

The chain combines TRBV11-2 with TRBJ2-1, with 13 bases matching TRBD2. The V gene's germline CDR1 is SGHAT and CDR2 FQNNGV. V lost 5 bases, J lost 8 bases, and 15 bases stayed unmatched. The CDR3 is made up of 18 amino acids. CDR3 in DNA: TGTGCCAGCAGCACAAGAGCACTAGCGGGAGGGCCTGGCGATGAGCAGTTCTTC. Its protein product is CASSTRALAGGPGDEQFF. The full variable domain, in which reference TRBV11-2 and TRBJ2-1 provide the parts outside the CDR3, is EAGVAQSPRYKIIEKRQSVAFWCNPISGHATLYWYQQILGQGPKLLIQFQNNGVVDDSQLPKDRFSAERLKGVDSTLKIQPAKLEDSAVYLCASSTRALAGGPGDEQFFGPGTRLTVL.

The chain recombines TRBV19 with TRBJ2-2; TRBD2 matches at 8 bases. V lost 4 bases to trimming and J lost 2 bases; unmatched junction nucleotides: 6. This CDR3 spans 16 amino acids. The germline CDR1 and CDR2 sequences are LNHDA and SQIVND (reference sequence). CDR3 loop: CASSKLAGTNTGELFF. CDR3 nucleotides: TGTGCCAGTAGTAAATTAGCGGGGACAAACACCGGGGAGCTGTTTTTT.

V is TRBV2 and J is TRBJ1-1; possibly TRBD1 for D (6 bases). The CDR3 length is 13 residues. Germline values: CDR1 SNHLY, CDR2 FYNNEI. The V gene lost 8 bases and the J gene lost 2 bases, with 12 bases spanning the gap. CDR3 in amino acids: CASSNRDNTEAFF. CDR3 coding DNA: TGTGCCAGCTCGAACAGGGATAACACTGAAGCTTTCTTT.

The rearrangement links TRBV30 to TRBJ1-1; TRBD1 agrees at 7 bases. The CDR3 contains 15 residues. The junction had 6 bases not matched to a gene; V was cut back by 2 bases and J by 0 bases. The germline V gene has CDR1 GTSNPN and CDR2 SVGIG (reference sequence). CDR3 protein: CAWSPPDRLNTEAFF. In DNA form, the CDR3 reads TGTGCCTGGAGTCCCCCGGACAGGCTGAACACTGAAGCTTTCTTT.

The chain joins TRBV10-3 to TRBJ1-5, with D possibly matching TRBD1 (6 bases). The CDR3 totals 14 residues. Trimming stripped 3 bases from V and 6 bases from J, with 12 bases between. Germline V CDR1 and CDR2: ENHRY, SYGVKD. The CDR3 sequence: CAISEKQGGQPQHF. DNA for the CDR3: TGTGCCATCAGTGAAAAACAGGGTGGTCAGCCCCAGCATTTT.

The chain uses TRBV19 and TRBJ1-6; possibly TRBD1 for D (6 bases). CDR3 length equals 13 residues. CDR1 LNHDA and CDR2 SQIVND come from the germline V gene (reference sequence). V lost 8 bases to trimming and J lost 7 bases, with 12 bases between them. For the CDR3, the DNA is TGTGCCAGTCAGGACAGACTAAATTCACCCCTCCACTTT. It encodes CASQDRLNSPLHF.

The J gene is TRBJ2-3, the V gene TRBV5-1, with 7 nucleotides matching TRBD1. The CDR3 has 13 residues. V was clipped by 8 bases and J by 6 bases; unmatched bases: 9. Germline loops: CDR1 SGHRS, CDR2 YFSETQ. The CDR3, as DNA: TGCGCCAGTTGGGTAGCGACAGGGGATACGCAGTATTTT. Encoded protein: CASWVATGDTQYF.

This chain uses TRBV5-8 with TRBJ1-2, with D perhaps TRBD1 (5 bases). CDR1 and CDR2 (germline): SGHTS, YDEGEE. The CDR3 totals 15 residues. Between the trimmed V and J ends, which lost 0 bases and 7 bases, there was a span of 16 bases. The CDR3 DNA follows: TGTGCCAGCAGCTTGGTTATCTGGCGGGGGTTTGGCTACACCTTC. Encoded protein: CASSLVIWRGFGYTF.

This clone was recorded once. The chain has TRBV5-1 and TRBJ2-7, with 10 positions matching TRBD2. There are 15 residues in the CDR3. Unmatched junction bases numbered 5, after V lost 3 bases and J lost 2 bases. Germline CDR1 SGHRS, CDR2 YFSETQ. The CDR3 loop reads CASSSAGLATYEQYF. CDR3 sequence (DNA): TGCGCCAGCAGCTCCGCGGGACTAGCGACCTACGAGCAGTACTTC. Full variable domain (missing parts from reference TRBV5-1 and TRBJ2-7): KAGVTQTPRYLIKTRGQQVTLSCSPISGHRSVSWYQQTPGQGLQFLFEYFSETQRNKGNFPGRFSGRQFSNSRSEMNVSTLELGDSALYLCASSSAGLATYEQYFGPGTRLTVT.

This clone occurred a few times. V is TRBV18 and J is TRBJ2-7; 15 bases fit TRBD2. J gave up 4 bases and V 3 bases, and 1 base lay outside the gene matches. Germline V gives CDR1 KGHSH, CDR2 LQKENI. There are 15 residues in the CDR3. CDR3 in amino acids: CASSPGLAGGYEQYF. The CDR3 bases are TGTGCCAGCTCACCGGGACTAGCGGGAGGTTACGAGCAGTACTTC.

The chain uses TRBV19 and TRBJ1-2, with D perhaps matching TRBD1 (5 bases). The CDR3 length is 13 residues. V was cut by 5 bases and J by 4 bases, with 11 bases left in between. Looked up from germline, CDR1 is LNHDA and CDR2 is SQIVND (reference sequence). The CDR3 region has the DNA TGTGCCAGTAGTTTTGACAGATCCTATGGCTACACCTTC. This encodes CASSFDRSYGYTF.

This chain uses TRBV5-1 with TRBJ2-5, with TRBD2 identical over 9 bases. This CDR3 spans 16 amino acids. Trimming cost V 0 bases and J 2 bases; bases outside gene matches: 5. Germline V gives CDR1 SGHRS, CDR2 YFSETQ. CDR3 in DNA: TGCGCCAGCAGCTTGGAGCGGGGGGCCACTCAAGAGACCCAGTACTTC. It yields the protein CASSLERGATQETQYF. Supplemented by reference TRBV5-1 and TRBJ2-5, the full variable domain reads KAGVTQTPRYLIKTRGQQVTLSCSPISGHRSVSWYQQTPGQGLQFLFEYFSETQRNKGNFPGRFSGRQFSNSRSEMNVSTLELGDSALYLCASSLERGATQETQYFGPGTRLLVL.

This chain uses TRBV5-1 with TRBJ2-2; TRBD1 matches 11 bases. V shed 8 bases and J 7 bases; nucleotides not matched to a gene: 7. Germline CDR1 reads SGHRS; CDR2 reads YFSETQ. CDR3 length equals 14 residues. Here the CDR3 reads CASTPGQGVGELFF. CDR3 sequence (DNA): TGCGCCAGTACTCCGGGACAGGGGGTCGGGGAGCTGTTTTTT.

V gene TRBV28 combines with J gene TRBJ1-5; D may be TRBD1 (6 bases). The CDR3 extends over 14 amino acids. V lost 6 bases and J lost 3, with 12 bases in between. Germline CDR1 is MDHEN and CDR2 is SYDVKM. The CDR3 loop reads CASRTDSFNQPQHF. CDR3 nucleotide sequence: TGTGCCAGCAGGACGGACAGTTTCAATCAGCCCCAGCATTTT.

On this clone itself: A read error may produce the germline difference seen at one junction end. This sequence joins TRBV7-8 and TRBJ1-5, with D possibly TRBD1 on 5 matching bases. Germline V gives CDR1 SGHVS, CDR2 FQNEAQ. The CDR3 has 15 residues. As DNA, the CDR3 is TGTGCCAGCAGCCCGGGAAGGGGAGGCAATCAGTCCCAGCATTTT. It codes for CASSPGRGGNQSQHF.

The CDR3 reads CASTLEEKSTDTQYF. Here the CDR3 DNA reads TGTGCCAGCACCCTTGAGGAGAAGAGCACAGATACGCAGTATTTT. The chain is built from TRBV9 and TRBJ2-3; D is uncertain. Trimming removed 6 bases at V and 0 bases at J, with 14 bases between. Germline CDR1 and CDR2: SGDLS and YYNGEE. The CDR3 length is 15 residues.